The next 16 T cell receptor beta chains were all read from a single sample in a study of cytomegalovirus exposure and HLA in healthy donors (dated by TCRdb to 2016 to 2017). Receptor amplification or capture employed the immunoSEQ multiplex PCR assay. For the multiplex PCR, a mixture combining 60 forward primers for TCR Vbeta segments and 13 reverse primers for TCR Jbeta segments was used. This immuneACCESS table, as held by TCRdb, lists in-frame sequences with V and J called but not all clones. Of the missing ones, under half trace to an unresolved V gene in checked studies; the others have no known cause. The sample yields 90,000 to 130,000 clones; 55% to 75% were counted once. Together, the top ten hold roughly 8.7% of the sample. Sequenced input: PBMCs. These receptors all come from a man aged 25 to 40 in good health and CMV-seropositive.

The chain carries TRBV27 and TRBJ2-7; TRBD2 agrees at 10 bases. The trim removed 3 bases at V and 3 bases at J, leaving 14 bases unmatched. In germline, CDR1 is MNHEY, CDR2 SMNVEV (reference sequence). This CDR3 has 18 amino acids. The CDR3 loop is CASSFLGLAAPRDYEQYV. CDR3 DNA: TGTGCCAGCAGTTTCTTAGGACTAGCGGCACCGAGAGACTACGAGCAGTACGTC.

This chain joins TRBV5-1 and TRBJ1-1, with TRBD1 as a possible D gene (6 bases). Germline assignment: CDR1 SGHRS and CDR2 YFSETQ. V lost 0 bases to trimming and J lost 1 base, with 7 bases between them. This CDR3 has 14 residues. CDR3 loop: CASSLAQGNTEAFF. DNA for the CDR3: TGCGCCAGCAGCTTGGCACAGGGGAACACTGAAGCTTTCTTT.

The gene calls are TRBV27 and TRBJ1-6; D is undetermined. This CDR3 is 12 amino acids long. V gave up 4 bases and J gave up 4 bases, with 2 bases separating them. Germline CDR1 and CDR2: MNHEY and SMNVEV (reference sequence). This CDR3 reads CASSSYNSPLHF. For the CDR3, the DNA is TGTGCCAGCAGTTCGTATAATTCACCCCTCCACTTT.

J is TRBJ2-6 and V is TRBV6-1; TRBD1 matches at 9 bases. V dropped 3 bases and J dropped 0; count of bases not matched to a gene: 6. CDR3 length: 18 amino acids. Looked up from germline, CDR1 is MNHNS and CDR2 is SASEGT. The CDR3 sequence is CASSDMTGGPSGANVLTF. DNA for the CDR3: TGTGCCAGCAGTGATATGACAGGGGGACCCTCTGGGGCCAACGTCCTGACTTTC.

The chain links TRBV19 to TRBJ1-5, with D maybe TRBD1 (5 bases). The germline V gene has CDR1 LNHDA and CDR2 SQIVND (reference sequence). The CDR3 contains 15 residues. Trimming left V 1 base short and J 1 base short, with 8 bases between. The CDR3 loop reads CASSIGQGSNQPQHF. Written as DNA, the CDR3 is TGTGCCAGTAGTATAGGGCAGGGAAGCAATCAGCCCCAGCATTTT.

This clone was counted between two and nine times. The rearrangement uses TRBV11-1 and TRBJ2-3, with TRBD1 as a possible D gene (5 bases). V gave up 5 bases and J gave up 6 bases, with 12 bases separating them. CDR1 and CDR2 (germline): SGHAT, FQDESV (reference sequence). The length of the CDR3 is 13 residues. The DNA for the CDR3 is TGTGCCAGCAGCAACGAGAACAGGGATACGCAGTATTTT. Protein: CASSNENRDTQYF.

The chain links TRBV19 to TRBJ1-3; no clear D gene. V was shortened by 8 bases and J by 0 bases, with 11 bases between the two germline ends. The germline CDR1 and CDR2 sequences are LNHDA and SQIVND (reference sequence). The CDR3 runs to 14 residues. The CDR3 nucleotides read TGTGCCAGTTTACCCAGAAGCTCTGGAAACACCATATATTTT. The encoded protein is CASLPRSSGNTIYF. The full variable domain, completed using reference TRBV19 and TRBJ1-3, is DGGITQSPKYLFRKEGQNVTLSCEQNLNHDAMYWYRQDPGQGLRLIYYSQIVNDFQKGDIAEGYSVSREKKESFPLTVTSAQKNPTAFYLCASLPRSSGNTIYFGEGSWLTVV.

The J gene is TRBJ1-5, the V gene TRBV25-1, with a possible D match to TRBD1 (6 bases). CDR3 length: 15 amino acids. The germline gives CDR1 MGHDK, CDR2 SYGVNS. Trimming pared 7 bases from V and 2 bases from J, leaving 15 bases between. The CDR3 DNA is TGTGCCAGCACCTTCGGGGGGGGGCGCAATCAGCCCCAGCATTTT. As protein: CASTFGGGRNQPQHF.

The chain has TRBV5-1 and TRBJ1-1; D is ambiguous. Germline CDR1 SGHRS, CDR2 YFSETQ. The CDR3 runs to 15 residues. Trimming shortened V by 0 bases and J by 5 bases, and 14 bases separated the two germline ends. CDR3 DNA: TGCGCCAGCAGCTTGGAAGGTTTGAGGAAAACTGAAGCTTTCTTT. Its protein product is CASSLEGLRKTEAFF.

This clone was counted once. The DNA for the CDR3 is TGTGCCAGCAGCCAAGCGGATAGCGGGGGATCTGATACGCAGTATTTT. It translates to CASSQADSGGSDTQYF. This chain uses TRBV4-2 with TRBJ2-3, with 9 positions matching TRBD2. Germline-derived CDR1 and CDR2 are LGHNA and YNFKEQ. With V trimmed by 1 base and J by 6 bases, 8 bases remained unmatched. The CDR3 extends over 16 amino acids.

The chain has TRBV5-6 and TRBJ1-1; 9 nucleotides agree with TRBD1. The CDR3 has 14 residues. Germline values: CDR1 SGHDT, CDR2 YYEEEE. The ends lost 3 bases at V and 1 base at J; junction bases unmatched: 1. The CDR3 DNA reads as TGTGCCAGCAGCTGGGGACAGGGGAACACTGAAGCTTTCTTT. It yields the protein CASSWGQGNTEAFF.

This clone was counted only a few times. The J gene is TRBJ2-5, the V gene TRBV13, with 9 bases that match TRBD2. Germline lookup yields CDR1 PRHDT and CDR2 FYEKMQ (reference sequence). CDR3 length: 15 residues. V was clipped by 2 bases and J by 4 bases; unmatched bases: 5. The CDR3 nucleotides are TGTGCCAGCAGCTTAAACCCGGGACTAGCAGAGACCCAGTACTTC. This gives the protein CASSLNPGLAETQYF.

The rearrangement uses TRBV9 and TRBJ1-3, with D hard to call. Germline V gives CDR1 SGDLS, CDR2 YYNGEE. The CDR3 is 15 residues long. Trimming took 1 base from V and 0 from J, leaving 8 bases between them. CDR3 residues: CASSVQPSSGNTIYF. The CDR3 DNA follows: TGTGCCAGCAGCGTACAACCGAGCTCTGGAAACACCATATATTTT.

This clone was counted once. The chain employs TRBV18 and TRBJ2-7; TRBD1 matches 9 bases. CDR3 length: 13 residues. With V trimmed by 4 bases and J by 4 bases, 2 bases remained unmatched. The germline gives CDR1 KGHSH, CDR2 LQKENI. CDR3 in DNA: TGTGCCAGCTCACGGACAGGGGCGTACGAGCAGTACGTC. It codes for CASSRTGAYEQYV.

The chain carries TRBV10-3 and TRBJ2-1, with 9 bases aligning to TRBD2. The length of the CDR3 is 18 residues. The germline V gene has CDR1 ENHRY and CDR2 SYGVKD. After removal of 0 bases from V and 5 bases from J, the junction contained 11 bases not matched to a gene. The DNA for the CDR3 is TGTGCCATCAGTGAGTCGGCCCTTAGCGGGAGTAAGAACAATGAGCAGTTCTTC. It yields the protein CAISESALSGSKNNEQFF.

V gene TRBV28 combines with J gene TRBJ2-1; possibly TRBD1 for D (5 bases). Looked up from germline, CDR1 is MDHEN and CDR2 is SYDVKM. The CDR3 runs 15 residues. Trimming removed 3 bases at V and 0 bases at J, with 9 bases between. This CDR3 reads CASSLTASSYNEQFF. The DNA of the CDR3 is TGTGCCAGCAGTTTGACAGCGAGCTCCTACAATGAGCAGTTCTTC.